This entry lists 31 T cell receptor beta chains sequenced from one sample in a study of T cells in localized non-small cell lung cancer. Method: immunoSEQ multiplex PCR; TCRdb's copy keeps in-frame clones and lacks some. The table shows about 24,000 clones, with roughly 90% occurring only once. The sample here was peripheral blood, taken before any cancer treatment. The receptors originated from a male donor aged 60 or over with stage I squamous cell lung carcinoma.

V and J are TRBV5-1 and TRBJ1-4, with D perhaps TRBD1 (6 bases). V lost 4 bases and J lost 1, with 14 bases in between. Per the germline V gene, CDR1 is SGHRS and CDR2 is YFSETQ. The CDR3 spans 16 residues. This CDR3 is CASSPRTDLTNEKLFF. The CDR3 bases are TGCGCCAGCAGCCCTCGGACAGACCTAACTAATGAAAAACTGTTTTTT.

The chain is built from TRBV6-4 and TRBJ1-2, with D maybe TRBD1 (5 bases). This CDR3 is 14 amino acids long. Germline values: CDR1 MRHNA, CDR2 SNTAGT. V was trimmed by 3 bases and J by 4 bases, leaving 12 bases between them. The CDR3 here is CASSERGWGYGYTF. The CDR3 coding sequence is TGTGCCAGCAGTGAAAGGGGATGGGGCTATGGCTACACCTTC.

V and J are TRBV20-1 and TRBJ1-1; D is undetermined. V was shortened by 2 bases and J by 4 bases, with 5 bases between the two germline ends. The germline V gene has CDR1 DFQATT and CDR2 SNEGSKA (reference sequence). This CDR3 region has 11 residues. CDR3 bases: TGCAGTGCTAGAACCAGCACTGAAGCTTTCTTT. Its translation: CSARTSTEAFF.

The chain uses TRBV7-9 and TRBJ2-3; D is unresolved. Trimming shortened V by 0 bases and J by 0 bases, and 4 bases separated the two germline ends. This CDR3 region has 14 residues. CDR1 and CDR2 (germline): SEHNR, FQNEAQ (reference sequence). In DNA form, the CDR3 reads TGTGCCAGCAGCTTAGCAGGCAGCACAGATACGCAGTATTTT. Translation: CASSLAGSTDTQYF.

The chain recombines TRBV2 with TRBJ2-2; 10 bases are shared with TRBD1. Germline V lookup: CDR1 SNHLY, CDR2 FYNNEI. The trim removed 11 bases at V and 4 bases at J, leaving 4 bases unmatched. The CDR3 runs to 13 residues. The CDR3 loop is CAGGTGVTGELFF. The CDR3 DNA sequence: TGTGCCGGCGGGACAGGGGTCACCGGGGAGCTGTTTTTT.

This rearrangement joins TRBV9 to TRBJ2-3; D gene unclear. The germline V and J ends were trimmed by 0 bases and 3 bases, with 5 bases remaining between them. This CDR3 comprises 13 residues. Germline V lookup: CDR1 SGDLS, CDR2 YYNGEE. CDR3 residues: CASSVEETDTQYF. The CDR3 DNA sequence: TGTGCCAGCAGCGTAGAGGAGACAGATACGCAGTATTTT.

This chain links TRBV7-2 with TRBJ1-1, with 11 bases matching TRBD1. The germline gives CDR1 SGHTA, CDR2 FQGNSA. This CDR3 contains 14 residues. V lost 5 bases to trimming and J lost 5 bases; unmatched junction nucleotides: 4. The CDR3 DNA follows: TGTGCCAGCAGCCCGGACAGGGGGCGGACTGAAGCTTTCTTT. Protein product: CASSPDRGRTEAFF.

This clone has just a few counts. V and J are TRBV27 and TRBJ2-3; 10 positions agree with TRBD2. Per the germline V gene, CDR1 is MNHEY and CDR2 is SMNVEV (reference sequence). With 5 bases clipped from V and 6 bases from J, the junction kept 8 bases outside the gene matches. This CDR3 spans 15 amino acids. The chain's CDR3 is CASSISSGSWDTQYF. CDR3 coding DNA: TGTGCCAGCAGTATCTCTAGCGGGAGCTGGGATACGCAGTATTTT.

The genes are TRBV2 and TRBJ2-1; 7 bases line up with TRBD2. The CDR3 spans 17 residues. V lost 2 bases and J lost 0; bases outside the gene matches: 7. Germline-derived CDR1 and CDR2 are SNHLY and FYNNEI. CDR3 sequence: CASSEMGGSSSYNEQFF. The CDR3 coding sequence is TGTGCCAGCAGTGAAATGGGCGGGAGTAGCTCCTACAATGAGCAGTTCTTC.

This clone was observed a single time. The chain couples TRBV19 to TRBJ1-1; the D is unclear. CDR3 length equals 16 residues. V lost 7 bases, J lost 0 bases, and 18 bases lay in between. The germline gives CDR1 LNHDA, CDR2 SQIVND (reference sequence). CDR3 loop: CASKRAAETMNTEAFF. In DNA, the CDR3 is TGTGCCAGTAAGCGGGCGGCAGAGACCATGAACACTGAAGCTTTCTTT.

Only one count was recorded for this clone. V gene TRBV2 combines with J gene TRBJ2-7; D uncertain. This CDR3 is built from 11 residues. V lost 5 bases, J lost 3 bases, and 5 bases lay in between. The germline V gene encodes CDR1 SNHLY and CDR2 FYNNEI. The CDR3 DNA reads as TGTGCCAGCAGTAATCGCTACGAGCAGTACTTC. Residues: CASSNRYEQYF.

J is TRBJ2-1 and V is TRBV5-4; possibly TRBD2 for D (6 bases). Germline CDR1 is SGHNT and CDR2 is YYREEE (reference sequence). V was pared by 4 bases and J by 5 bases, with 10 bases between. The CDR3 extends over 13 amino acids. The CDR3 region is CASSAGLDNEQFF. The CDR3 region has the DNA TGTGCCAGCAGCGCGGGGCTAGACAATGAGCAGTTCTTC. Looking up the rest from reference TRBV5-4 and TRBJ2-1 gives the full variable domain: ETGVTQSPTHLIKTRGQQVTLRCSSQSGHNTVSWYQQALGQGPQFIFQYYREEENGRGNFPPRFSGLQFPNYSSELNVNALELDDSALYLCASSAGLDNEQFFGPGTRLTVL.

The rearrangement uses TRBV2 and TRBJ1-2; no clear D. This CDR3 has 13 amino acids. V lost 4 bases and J lost 0, with 6 bases in between. Germline CDR1 and CDR2: SNHLY and FYNNEI. The DNA of the CDR3 is TGTGCCAGCAGTGTTTTGCCTAACTATGGCTACACCTTC. It codes for CASSVLPNYGYTF.

The CDR3 DNA follows: TGTGCCAGCAGCCCCCTAACTTCCGGGGAGCTGTTTTTT. This sequence encodes CASSPLTSGELFF. The J gene is TRBJ2-2, the V gene TRBV7-9; no definite D call. CDR1 and CDR2 from the germline V gene are SEHNR and FQNEAQ (reference sequence). V lost 5 bases to trimming and J lost 6 bases, with 10 bases between them. The CDR3 runs 13 residues.

This sequence joins TRBV7-9 and TRBJ2-1; maybe TRBD2 (6 bases). Trimming shortened V by 7 bases and J by 8 bases, and 15 bases separated the two germline ends. CDR3 length equals 13 residues. Per germline, CDR1 SEHNR and CDR2 FQNEAQ (reference sequence). CDR3 region: CASTLGLRDEQFF. The CDR3 nucleotides read TGTGCCAGCACCCTGGGACTTCGGGATGAGCAGTTCTTC.

This clone was found once. The chain couples TRBV19 to TRBJ1-5; maybe TRBD1 (6 bases). Germline CDR1 reads LNHDA; CDR2 reads SQIVND (reference sequence). Trimming left V 6 bases short and J 4 bases short, with 13 bases between. The CDR3 contains 14 residues. The CDR3 DNA is TGTGCCAGTAGCGATACAGGGATAAATCAGCCCCAGCATTTT. It encodes CASSDTGINQPQHF.

This chain uses TRBV13 with TRBJ2-5, with 8 positions matching TRBD2. Trimming removed 7 bases from V and 2 bases from J; junction bases left unmatched: 12. The germline gives CDR1 PRHDT, CDR2 FYEKMQ (reference sequence). The CDR3 sequence is 16 residues long. CDR3 amino acids: CASNTRGGGRQETQYF. The CDR3 nucleotides read TGTGCCAGCAACACCCGGGGGGGAGGGCGGCAAGAGACCCAGTACTTC. The full variable domain, in which reference TRBV13 and TRBJ2-5 provide the parts outside the CDR3, is AAGVIQSPRHLIKEKRETATLKCYPIPRHDTVYWYQQGPGQDPQFLISFYEKMQSDKGSIPDRFSAQQFSDYHSELNMSSLELGDSALYFCASNTRGGGRQETQYFGPGTRLLVL.

The genes are TRBV15 and TRBJ1-2, with 8 positions matching TRBD1. J was trimmed by 4 bases and V by 5 bases; bases with no gene match: 6. CDR1 and CDR2 (germline): LNHNV, YYDKDF (reference sequence). The CDR3 loop spans 14 amino acids. The CDR3 DNA reads TGTGCCACCAGCTGGACAGGGAATGGCTATGGCTACACCTTC. The encoded protein is CATSWTGNGYGYTF.

The chain joins TRBV25-1 to TRBJ1-4; D call uncertain. The CDR3 extends over 13 amino acids. Germline CDR1 is MGHDK and CDR2 is SYGVNS. V lost 6 bases, J lost 1 base, and 6 bases lay in between. The CDR3 here is CASREGTNEKLFF. CDR3 nucleotides: TGTGCCAGCAGAGAGGGAACTAATGAAAAACTGTTTTTT.

The chain is built from TRBV4-3 and TRBJ2-4; 7 nucleotides line up with TRBD1. CDR1 is LGHNA, CDR2 YSLEER, per germline. This CDR3 is built from 18 residues. V shed 4 bases, J shed 8 bases, and the junction held 20 bases outside the gene matches. The CDR3 sequence is CASSPRPVNRGMGDIQYF. DNA of the CDR3: TGCGCCAGCAGCCCTAGACCCGTCAACAGGGGTATGGGAGACATTCAGTACTTC.

The V call is TRBV6-4, the J call TRBJ2-1; 8 bases are shared with TRBD2. V gave up 4 bases and J gave up 2 bases; unmatched junction bases: 4. Germline CDR1 MRHNA, CDR2 SNTAGT. The CDR3 is 15 residues long. The CDR3 here is CASSATSGAYNEQFF. The CDR3, as DNA: TGTGCCAGCAGTGCTACTAGCGGAGCCTACAATGAGCAGTTCTTC.

V and J are TRBV4-1 and TRBJ1-1, with a tentative D call TRBD1 (5 bases). The germline V and J ends were trimmed by 4 bases and 1 base, with 13 bases remaining between them. Germline V gene data show CDR1 as MGHRA and CDR2 as YSYEKL. The CDR3 runs to 15 residues. The CDR3 DNA reads TGCGCCAGCAGCCCTCGGGGCAGAAAGAACACTGAAGCTTTCTTT. Amino acids: CASSPRGRKNTEAFF.

The chain is built from TRBV30 and TRBJ1-2; D not certain. Deletions cut 4 bases from V and 4 bases from J, with 16 bases between. CDR1 is GTSNPN and CDR2 is SVGIG in the germline V gene (reference sequence). The CDR3 is made up of 14 amino acids. Here the CDR3 reads CAWTQVGTSYGYTF. The CDR3 nucleotides read TGTGCCTGGACTCAGGTGGGCACCTCCTATGGCTACACCTTC.

This clone was counted only a few times. The rearrangement uses TRBV9 and TRBJ1-4, with D tentatively TRBD1 (5 bases). The CDR3 sequence is 15 residues long. Germline CDR1 and CDR2: SGDLS and YYNGEE. The germline V and J ends were trimmed by 4 bases and 7 bases, with 17 bases remaining between them. The CDR3 sequence is CASSQGRGGFEKLFF. CDR3 bases: TGTGCCAGCAGCCAGGGTAGGGGCGGCTTTGAAAAACTGTTTTTT.

The V and J genes are TRBV6-5 and TRBJ2-2; D is unresolved. Trimming removed 4 bases at V and 2 bases at J, with 14 bases between. The CDR3 loop spans 16 amino acids. Germline V gives CDR1 MNHEY, CDR2 SVGAGI. The CDR3 DNA is TGTGCCAGCAGTTCTCAAGAGAGAGCCAACACCGGGGAGCTGTTTTTT. Amino acid sequence: CASSSQERANTGELFF.

The chain carries TRBV11-2 and TRBJ1-5; no clear D gene. This CDR3 is built from 16 residues. Looked up from germline, CDR1 is SGHAT and CDR2 is FQNNGV. Trimming took off 2 bases at V and 0 bases at J, with 11 bases between the two ends. CDR3 loop: CASSLSRVYSNQPQHF. CDR3 coding DNA: TGTGCCAGCAGCTTATCAAGGGTTTATAGCAATCAGCCCCAGCATTTT. Using reference TRBV11-2 and TRBJ1-5 for the parts outside the CDR3, the full variable domain is EAGVAQSPRYKIIEKRQSVAFWCNPISGHATLYWYQQILGQGPKLLIQFQNNGVVDDSQLPKDRFSAERLKGVDSTLKIQPAKLEDSAVYLCASSLSRVYSNQPQHFGDGTRLSIL.

The rearrangement joins TRBV6-5 to TRBJ2-5; D is unclear. Germline assignment: CDR1 MNHEY and CDR2 SVGAGI. V was pared by 8 bases and J by 5 bases, with 9 bases between. The CDR3 extends over 11 amino acids. The CDR3: CASEFSETQYF. The DNA of the CDR3 is TGTGCCAGCGAGTTCAGCGAGACCCAGTACTTC.

The V call is TRBV6-5, the J call TRBJ2-1; D remains unclear. The V end was cut by 6 bases, the J end by 3 bases, with 9 bases between. CDR3 length: 13 residues. CDR1 and CDR2 from the germline V gene are MNHEY and SVGAGI. CDR3: CASSPGRYNEQFF. The CDR3 DNA sequence: TGTGCCAGCAGCCCCGGACGCTACAATGAGCAGTTCTTC.

V gene TRBV9 combines with J gene TRBJ2-3, with 8 positions matching TRBD2. The CDR3 is made up of 15 amino acids. Germline CDR1 SGDLS, CDR2 YYNGEE. V lost 5 bases and J lost 6; bases outside the gene matches: 11. CDR3 nucleotide sequence: TGTGCCAGCAGTTTCCTGGCGGGAGGAGAGGATACGCAGTATTTT. As protein: CASSFLAGGEDTQYF.

The genes are TRBV6-5 and TRBJ1-5; no reliable D call. V was shortened by 5 bases and J by 0 bases, with 11 bases between the two germline ends. Germline V gene lookup returns CDR1 MNHEY and CDR2 SVGAGI. The CDR3 spans 15 residues. In DNA, the CDR3 is TGTGCCAGCAGTCCTTTGACCGCTAGCAATCAGCCCCAGCATTTT. This gives the protein CASSPLTASNQPQHF.

The genes are TRBV29-1 and TRBJ1-2; D is uncertain. The CDR3 has 12 amino acids. CDR1 SQVTM and CDR2 ANQGSEA come from the germline V gene. V was pared by 1 base and J by 7 bases, with 10 bases between. CDR3 region: CSVEGRWGGYTF. The CDR3 DNA follows: TGCAGCGTTGAAGGTCGATGGGGTGGCTACACCTTC.